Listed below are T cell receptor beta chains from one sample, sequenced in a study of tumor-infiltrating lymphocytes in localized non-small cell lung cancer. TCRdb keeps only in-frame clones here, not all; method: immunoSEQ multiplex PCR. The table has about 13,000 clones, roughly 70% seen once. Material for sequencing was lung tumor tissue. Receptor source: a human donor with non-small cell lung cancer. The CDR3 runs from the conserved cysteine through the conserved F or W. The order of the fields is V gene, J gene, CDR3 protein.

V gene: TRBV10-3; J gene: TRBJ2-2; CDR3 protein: CAISPGLAGGPSKYGELFF
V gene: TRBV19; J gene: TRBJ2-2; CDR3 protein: CASSPQTGGRGELFF
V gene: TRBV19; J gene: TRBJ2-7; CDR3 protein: CASSINSGNYEQYF
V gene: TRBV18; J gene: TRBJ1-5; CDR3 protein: CASSPPGTGGQPQHF
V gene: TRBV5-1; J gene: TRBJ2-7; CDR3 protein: CASSMGTGDPGEQYF
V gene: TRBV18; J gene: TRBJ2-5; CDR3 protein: CASRPGGQETQYF
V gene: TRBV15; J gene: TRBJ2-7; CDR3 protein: CATSPTGYEQYF
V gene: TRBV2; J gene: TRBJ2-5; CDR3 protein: CASSVGALGNF
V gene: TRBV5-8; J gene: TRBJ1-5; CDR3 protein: CASSLVWGNNQPQHF
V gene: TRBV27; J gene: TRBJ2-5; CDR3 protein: CASSYEQGSETQYF
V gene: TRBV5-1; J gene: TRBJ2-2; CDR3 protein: CASSLGTVGNTGELFF
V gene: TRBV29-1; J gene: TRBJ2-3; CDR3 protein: CSVNDAGFSTDTQYF
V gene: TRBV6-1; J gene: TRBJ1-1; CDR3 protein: CASSEMFQGGTEAFF
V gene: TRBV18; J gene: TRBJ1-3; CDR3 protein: CASSPRDASSGNTIYF
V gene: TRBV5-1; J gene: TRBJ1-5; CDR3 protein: CASAPGGGNQPQHF
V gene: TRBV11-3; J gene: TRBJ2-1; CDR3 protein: CASSFTGPSGSYNEQFF
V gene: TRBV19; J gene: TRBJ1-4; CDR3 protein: CASSIRGAEKLFF
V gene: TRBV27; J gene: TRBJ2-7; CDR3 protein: CASSFGSDRGGPYEQYF
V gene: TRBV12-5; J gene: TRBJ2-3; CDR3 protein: CASGQAGLGHTQYF
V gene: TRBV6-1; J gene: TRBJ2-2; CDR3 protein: CASSDLRGTGELFF
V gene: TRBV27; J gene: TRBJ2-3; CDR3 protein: CASSDHSEGTDTQYF
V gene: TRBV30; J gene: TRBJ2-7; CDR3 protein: CAWSVPGDPYEQYF
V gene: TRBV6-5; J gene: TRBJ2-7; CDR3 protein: CASSGWQSYEQYF
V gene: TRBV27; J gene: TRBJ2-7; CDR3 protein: CASSFRMGGFIYEQYF
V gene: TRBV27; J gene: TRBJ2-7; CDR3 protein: CASKSGTGGNEQYF
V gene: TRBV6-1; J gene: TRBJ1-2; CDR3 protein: CASSAGTGDGYTF
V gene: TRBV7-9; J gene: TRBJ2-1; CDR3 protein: CASSPPGTPANEQFF
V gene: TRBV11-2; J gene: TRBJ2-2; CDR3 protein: CASSLTGTTGELFF
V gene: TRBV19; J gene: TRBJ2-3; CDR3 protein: CASSAQSGTGRNDF
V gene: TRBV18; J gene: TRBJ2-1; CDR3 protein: CASSPWTSGNEQFF
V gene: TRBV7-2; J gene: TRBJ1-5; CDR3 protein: CASSLDRGTIQPQHF
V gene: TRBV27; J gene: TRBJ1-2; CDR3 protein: CASSFGGFLGYTF